This TCR beta chain comes out of a study of OX40 agonist ivuxolimab in advanced cancers. Overall study: Those enrolled were 82.7% male, with a mean age of about 66 years and ages from 23 to 79. It was permissible to have had prior anti-PD-1, anti-PD-L1 or anti-CTLA-4 therapy, and around 40% had some. Study-level results: At 0.1 to 3.0 mg/kg and by week 6, clonal expansion occurred in CD4+ and CD8+ blood T cells.

Assay used: immunoSEQ multiplex PCR; TCRdb lists only in-frame clones, some missing. Of around 3,000 clones in the sample, 65% to 85% are singletons; the top ten hold 25% to 35%. Germline-derived CDR1 and CDR2 are SGHRS and YFSETQ. V dropped 3 bases and J dropped 4; count of bases not matched to a gene: 3. This CDR3 is built from 14 residues. Note on this clone: Its antigen is unidentified. Distinct nucleotide sequences in the sample also encode this CDR3.

Systemic immunosuppression or autoimmune disease history was grounds to exclude patients. Here the sequenced sample was CD4+ or CD8+ T cells sorted from blood, taken in a trial of the OX40 agonist ivuxolimab. This receptor was taken from an adult with an advanced solid tumor such as melanoma, head and neck, liver or kidney cancer. The chain couples TRBV5-1 to TRBJ2-1, with 8 bases matching TRBD2. The CDR3: CASSSAGGYNEQFF. CDR3 sequence (DNA): TGCGCCAGCAGCTCGGCGGGAGGTTACAATGAGCAGTTCTTC.